Listed below are T cell receptor beta chains from one sample, sequenced in a study of T cell responses to AZD1222 COVID-19 vaccine. The table came from immunoSEQ multiplex PCR; TCRdb's copy has only in-frame clones and leaves some out. The sample consists of about 34,000 clones, around 78% of them appearing once. The sample in question was peripheral blood, obtained 28 days after the second AZD1222 dose. All receptors come from an adult who received the AZD1222 COVID-19 vaccine. Each CDR3 is given with its conserved first and last residue. D genes are given only for firm matches. Size is stated for part of the rows, as once, few or many counts, or as a class when the clone is expanded.

>.|TRBV5-1|TRBJ1-2|.
CASRIQGNYGYTF
TGCGCCAGCAGGATACAGGGCAACTATGGCTACACCTTC
>.|TRBV5-4|TRBJ1-4|TRBD1
CASSFGTGSEKLFF
TGTGCCAGCAGCTTTGGGACAGGGTCCGAAAAACTGTTTTTT
>.|TRBV7-2|TRBJ1-4|TRBD1
CASSSASTGRNEKLFF
TGTGCCAGCAGCTCCGCCTCGACAGGGAGGAATGAAAAACTGTTTTTT
>.|TRBV27|TRBJ2-3|.
CASTRSSTDTQYF
TGTGCCAGCACCAGATCTAGCACAGATACGCAGTATTTT
>.|TRBV5-1|TRBJ2-1|TRBD2
CASSLGEGPYNEQFF
TGCGCCAGCAGCTTGGGGGAGGGCCCCTACAATGAGCAGTTCTTC
>.|TRBV24-1|TRBJ2-3|TRBD2
CATSDPKRAGAADTQYF
TGTGCCACCAGTGACCCTAAGCGGGCGGGAGCGGCAGATACGCAGTATTTT
>.|TRBV19|TRBJ1-1|.
CASTTHGSPEAFF
TGTGCCAGTACCACACATGGGTCCCCTGAAGCTTTCTTT
>.|TRBV10-3|TRBJ2-7|TRBD1
CAIARTGSIDEQYF
TGTGCCATCGCTCGGACAGGGAGTATCGACGAGCAGTACTTC
>.|TRBV5-6|TRBJ1-5|.
CASSFGSFNQPQHF
TGTGCCAGCAGCTTCGGCAGCTTTAATCAGCCCCAGCATTTT
>.|TRBV7-8|TRBJ1-5|.
CASSSRDNNQPQHF
TGTGCCAGCAGCTCCCGGGATAACAATCAGCCCCAGCATTTT
>medium-sized|TRBV28|TRBJ1-1|.
CASSPMMLQGSMNTEAFF
TGTGCCAGCAGTCCTATGATGCTACAGGGCTCCATGAACACTGAAGCTTTCTTT
>once|TRBV18|TRBJ2-4|.
CASSPEEVREDGGIQYF
TGTGCCAGCTCACCAGAAGAGGTCAGGGAGGATGGCGGCATTCAGTACTTC
>once|TRBV5-1|TRBJ2-5|.
CASSLGYNQETQYF
TGCGCCAGCAGCCTTGGTTATAACCAAGAGACCCAGTACTTC
>.|TRBV5-1|TRBJ2-7|TRBD1
CASSLQGAYEQYF
TGCGCCAGCAGCTTGCAGGGGGCCTACGAGCAGTACTTC
>.|TRBV18|TRBJ2-2|TRBD1
CASSPPGQGQRGELFF
TGTGCCAGCTCACCACCGGGACAGGGGCAGCGCGGGGAGCTGTTTTTT
>.|TRBV2|TRBJ2-5|.
CASRERGETQYF
TGTGCCAGCCGCGAGAGGGGAGAGACCCAGTACTTC
>.|TRBV7-9|TRBJ2-1|.
CASSLTVSYNEQFF
TGTGCCAGCAGCTTAACAGTTTCCTACAATGAGCAGTTCTTC
>.|TRBV5-4|TRBJ1-1|.
CASSFYRQNTEAFF
TGTGCCAGCAGCTTCTATAGACAGAACACTGAAGCTTTCTTT
>.|TRBV19|TRBJ1-4|.
CASSMRDRSTNEKLFF
TGTGCCAGTAGTATGAGGGACCGATCAACTAATGAAAAACTGTTTTTT
>once|TRBV25-1|TRBJ1-2|.
CASSELTGLVGGYTF
TGTGCCAGCAGTGAATTAACGGGCCTGGTGGGAGGCTACACCTTC
>.|TRBV15|TRBJ1-5|.
CATSPSGNSNQPQHF
TGTGCCACCAGCCCAAGCGGGAATAGCAATCAGCCCCAGCATTTT
>.|TRBV6-5|TRBJ1-3|.
CASSYTGLSGNTIYF
TGTGCCAGCAGTTACACAGGCCTCTCTGGAAACACCATATATTTT
>.|TRBV2|TRBJ2-3|.
CASSARGSSTDTQYF
TGTGCCAGCAGTGCGCGAGGGTCTAGCACAGATACGCAGTATTTT
>.|TRBV10-2|TRBJ1-2|TRBD1
CASSTGGNYGYTF
TGCGCCAGCTCGACAGGGGGTAACTATGGCTACACCTTC
>few|TRBV14|TRBJ1-2|.
CASSQDLGPNYGYTF
TGTGCCAGCAGCCAAGATCTGGGACCAAACTATGGCTACACCTTC
>.|TRBV7-8|TRBJ2-1|TRBD2
CASSLISGRTPNEQFF
TGTGCCAGCAGCTTAATAAGCGGGAGGACCCCCAATGAGCAGTTCTTC
>.|TRBV18|TRBJ1-3|TRBD1
CASSARDRGDTIYF
TGTGCCAGCTCAGCCCGGGACAGGGGTGACACCATATATTTT
>.|TRBV27|TRBJ2-7|.
CASSYRDIGEQYF
TGTGCCAGCTCATACAGGGATATCGGCGAGCAGTACTTC
>.|TRBV7-9|TRBJ2-1|.
CASSDTRTSPYNEQFF
TGTGCCAGCAGCGACACCCGGACATCGCCCTACAATGAGCAGTTCTTC
>.|TRBV6-5|TRBJ2-1|.
CASSRDRGIYNEQFF
TGTGCCAGCAGCCGCGACCGTGGGATATACAATGAGCAGTTCTTC
>.|TRBV18|TRBJ2-3|TRBD2
CASSSPTSEPDTQYF
TGTGCCAGCTCCTCTCCAACTAGCGAACCAGATACGCAGTATTTT
>.|TRBV27|TRBJ1-5|.
CASSPSSSSNQPQHF
TGTGCCAGCAGTCCCTCATCTAGTAGCAATCAGCCCCAGCATTTT